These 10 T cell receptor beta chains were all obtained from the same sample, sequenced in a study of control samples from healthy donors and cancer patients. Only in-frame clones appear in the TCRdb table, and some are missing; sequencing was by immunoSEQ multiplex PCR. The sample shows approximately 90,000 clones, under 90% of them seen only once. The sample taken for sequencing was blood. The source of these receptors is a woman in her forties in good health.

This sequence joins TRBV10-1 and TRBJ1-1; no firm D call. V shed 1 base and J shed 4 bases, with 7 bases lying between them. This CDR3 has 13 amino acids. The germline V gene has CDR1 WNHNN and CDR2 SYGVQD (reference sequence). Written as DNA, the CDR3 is TGCGCCAGCAGTGAGTACGGGCGCACTGAAGCTTTCTTT. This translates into CASSEYGRTEAFF.

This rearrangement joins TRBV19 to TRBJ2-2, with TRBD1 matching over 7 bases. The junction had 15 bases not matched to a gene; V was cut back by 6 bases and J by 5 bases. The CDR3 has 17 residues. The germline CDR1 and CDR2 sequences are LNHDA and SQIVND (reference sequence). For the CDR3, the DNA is TGTGCCAGTAGCCCACCTACAGGGGAGAGGTGGACCGGGGAGCTGTTTTTT. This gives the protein CASSPPTGERWTGELFF.

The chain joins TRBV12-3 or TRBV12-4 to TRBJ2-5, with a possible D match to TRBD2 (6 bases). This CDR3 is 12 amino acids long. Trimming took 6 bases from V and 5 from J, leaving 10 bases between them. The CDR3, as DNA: TGTGCCAGCAGCCGGGGGACTGAGACCCAGTACTTC. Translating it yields CASSRGTETQYF.

CDR3 sequence: CASSFPDGNTEAFF. DNA for the CDR3: TGTGCCAGCAGCTTCCCGGATGGTAACACTGAAGCTTTCTTT. The chain employs TRBV5-4 and TRBJ1-1; unclear D gene. The ends were cut back, 2 bases at V and 2 bases at J, with 10 bases in the middle. CDR3 length equals 14 residues. Germline loops: CDR1 SGHNT, CDR2 YYREEE (reference sequence).

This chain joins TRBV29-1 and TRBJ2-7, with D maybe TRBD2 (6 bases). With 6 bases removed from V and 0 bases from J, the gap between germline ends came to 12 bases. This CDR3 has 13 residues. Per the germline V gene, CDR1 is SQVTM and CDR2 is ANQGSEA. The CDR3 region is CSVRDSSSYEQYF. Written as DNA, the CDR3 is TGCAGCGTCCGGGACTCTAGCTCCTACGAGCAGTACTTC.

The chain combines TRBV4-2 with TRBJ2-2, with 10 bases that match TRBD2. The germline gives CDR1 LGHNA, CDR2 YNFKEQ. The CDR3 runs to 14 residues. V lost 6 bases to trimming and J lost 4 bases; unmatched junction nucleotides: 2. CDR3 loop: CASRAGGLTGELFF. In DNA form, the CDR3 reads TGTGCCAGCAGAGCGGGGGGGCTCACCGGGGAGCTGTTTTTT.

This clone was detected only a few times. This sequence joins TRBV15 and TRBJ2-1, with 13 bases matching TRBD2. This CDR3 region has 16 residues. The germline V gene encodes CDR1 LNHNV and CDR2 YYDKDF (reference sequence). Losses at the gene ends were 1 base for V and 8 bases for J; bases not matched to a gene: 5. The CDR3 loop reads CATSRGLAGGRDEQFF. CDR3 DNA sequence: TGTGCCACCAGCAGAGGACTAGCGGGGGGCCGCGATGAGCAGTTCTTC.

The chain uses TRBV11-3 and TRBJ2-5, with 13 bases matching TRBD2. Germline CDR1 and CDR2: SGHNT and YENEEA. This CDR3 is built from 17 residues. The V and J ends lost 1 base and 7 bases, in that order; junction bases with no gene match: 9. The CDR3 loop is CASSLAKTSGGLGTQYF. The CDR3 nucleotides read TGTGCCAGCAGCTTAGCGAAGACTAGCGGGGGGTTGGGGACCCAGTACTTC.

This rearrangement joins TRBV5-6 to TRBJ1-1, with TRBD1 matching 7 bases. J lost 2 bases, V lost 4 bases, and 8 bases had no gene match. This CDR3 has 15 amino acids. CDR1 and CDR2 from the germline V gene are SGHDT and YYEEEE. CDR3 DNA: TGTGCCAGCAGCAGGGCGCCAGGGGGTAACACTGAAGCTTTCTTT. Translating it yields CASSRAPGGNTEAFF.

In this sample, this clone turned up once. The CDR3 DNA reads TGTGCCAGCAGCTTTGGGCAGGGGCATACGCAGTATTTT. It specifies CASSFGQGHTQYF. V and J are TRBV11-3 and TRBJ2-3, with a tentative D call TRBD1 (6 bases). The CDR3 spans 13 residues. Trimming stripped 3 bases from V and 7 bases from J, with 11 bases between. Germline CDR1 is SGHNT and CDR2 is YENEEA.